Listed below are T cell receptor beta chains from one sample, sequenced in a study of T cell changes during pregnancy in multiple sclerosis. The assay was immunoSEQ multiplex PCR, and TCRdb's table has in-frame clones only and misses some. The sample yields about 70,000 clones, around 92% seen once. Specimen: CD8+ T cells from peripheral blood mononuclear cells, collected in the third trimester of pregnancy. These receptors were obtained from a female donor in good health, enrolled as a control in a pregnancy study. Both conserved end residues are part of each CDR3.

J	V	CDR3
TRBJ1-1	TRBV7-9	CASSPTENTEAFF
TRBJ2-1	TRBV7-9	CASSLVPTSGGANEQFF
TRBJ1-2	TRBV27	CASSSFAKGGYTF
TRBJ1-5	TRBV10-3	CAISEIAGDQPQHF
TRBJ1-1	TRBV29-1	CSVDRGAGGGAFF
TRBJ1-1	TRBV12-5	CASGSLVNPGHGNTEAFF
TRBJ1-1	TRBV5-6	CASSSTGLEAFF
TRBJ2-1	TRBV5-1	CASRQILADEYNEQFF
TRBJ2-3	TRBV30	CAWSAGTASTDTQYF
TRBJ2-7	TRBV5-1	CASSLGQVSYEQYF
TRBJ2-1	TRBV27	CASSLAGNEQFF
TRBJ2-1	TRBV7-9	CASSSFGTSDYNEQFF
TRBJ2-3	TRBV9	CASSVASTDTQYF
TRBJ2-3	TRBV27	CATLGGITDTQYF
TRBJ1-2	TRBV11-2	CASSRPGASLGYTF
TRBJ1-1	TRBV4-3	CASSQGVQDTEAFF
TRBJ2-7	TRBV29-1	CSVEDYRGGSYEQYF
TRBJ1-5	TRBV19	CASRLGQGNQPQHF
TRBJ2-6	TRBV9	CASSVDRENSGANVLTF
TRBJ1-1	TRBV7-6	CASSLSVNTEAFF
TRBJ2-5	TRBV9	CASSPEGGGAGETQYF
TRBJ1-1	TRBV4-2	CASSAQARNTEAFF
TRBJ1-1	TRBV19	CASSIGRGGGTEAFF